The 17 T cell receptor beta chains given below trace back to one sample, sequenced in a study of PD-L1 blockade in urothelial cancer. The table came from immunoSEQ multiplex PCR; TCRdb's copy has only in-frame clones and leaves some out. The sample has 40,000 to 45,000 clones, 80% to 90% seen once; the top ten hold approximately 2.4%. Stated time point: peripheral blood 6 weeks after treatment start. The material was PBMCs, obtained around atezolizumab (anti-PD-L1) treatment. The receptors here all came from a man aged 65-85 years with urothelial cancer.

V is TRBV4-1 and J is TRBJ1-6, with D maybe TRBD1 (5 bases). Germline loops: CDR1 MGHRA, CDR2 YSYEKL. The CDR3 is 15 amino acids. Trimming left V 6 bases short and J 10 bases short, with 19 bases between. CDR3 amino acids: CASSLWQGVESPLHF. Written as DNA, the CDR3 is TGCGCCAGCAGTTTATGGCAGGGCGTGGAGTCACCCCTCCACTTT.

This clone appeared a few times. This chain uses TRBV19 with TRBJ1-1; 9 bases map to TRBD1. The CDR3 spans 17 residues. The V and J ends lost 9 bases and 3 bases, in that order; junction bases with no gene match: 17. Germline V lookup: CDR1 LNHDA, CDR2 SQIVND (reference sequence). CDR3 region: CASFSTGGLFGDTEAFF. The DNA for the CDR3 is TGTGCCAGCTTCTCGACAGGGGGTCTCTTTGGGGACACTGAAGCTTTCTTT.

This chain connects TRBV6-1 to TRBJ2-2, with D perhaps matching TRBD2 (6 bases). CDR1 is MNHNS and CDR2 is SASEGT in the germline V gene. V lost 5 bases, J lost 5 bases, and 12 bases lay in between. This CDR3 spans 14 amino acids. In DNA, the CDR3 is TGTGCCAGCAGTTTTAGTCGGGGGACCGGGGAGCTGTTTTTT. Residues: CASSFSRGTGELFF.

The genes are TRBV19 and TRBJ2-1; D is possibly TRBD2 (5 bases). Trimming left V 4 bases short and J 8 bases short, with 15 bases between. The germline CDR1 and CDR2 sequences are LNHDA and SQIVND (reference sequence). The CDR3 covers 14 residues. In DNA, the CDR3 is TGTGCCAGTAGTACGGACGGGGTTGGGGATGAGCAGTTCTTC. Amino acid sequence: CASSTDGVGDEQFF.

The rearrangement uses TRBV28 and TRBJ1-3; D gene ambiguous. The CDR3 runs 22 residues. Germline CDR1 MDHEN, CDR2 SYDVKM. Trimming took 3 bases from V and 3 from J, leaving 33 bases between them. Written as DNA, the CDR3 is TGTGCCAGCAGTTTTCAAGGGTCGAGTGGGGAGAAATACTTTACTCTTGGAAACACCATATATTTT. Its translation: CASSFQGSSGEKYFTLGNTIYF.

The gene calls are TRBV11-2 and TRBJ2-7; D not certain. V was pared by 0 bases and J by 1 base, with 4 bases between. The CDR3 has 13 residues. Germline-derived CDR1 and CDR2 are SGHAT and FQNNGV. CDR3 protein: CASSLDRSYEQYF. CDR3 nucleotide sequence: TGTGCCAGCAGCTTAGACAGGTCCTACGAGCAGTACTTC.

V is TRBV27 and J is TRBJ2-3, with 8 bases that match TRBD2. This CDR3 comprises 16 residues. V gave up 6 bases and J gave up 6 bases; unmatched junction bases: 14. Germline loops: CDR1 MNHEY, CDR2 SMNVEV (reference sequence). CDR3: CASSKPGLGTFDTQYF. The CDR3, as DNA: TGTGCCAGCAGCAAGCCGGGACTAGGGACATTCGATACGCAGTATTTT.

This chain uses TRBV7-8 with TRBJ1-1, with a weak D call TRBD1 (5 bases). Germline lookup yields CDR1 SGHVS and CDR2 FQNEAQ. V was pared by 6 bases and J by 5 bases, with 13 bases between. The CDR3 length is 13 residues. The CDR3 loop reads CASRNRFRTEAFF. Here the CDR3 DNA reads TGTGCCAGCAGAAACAGGTTCCGTACTGAAGCTTTCTTT.

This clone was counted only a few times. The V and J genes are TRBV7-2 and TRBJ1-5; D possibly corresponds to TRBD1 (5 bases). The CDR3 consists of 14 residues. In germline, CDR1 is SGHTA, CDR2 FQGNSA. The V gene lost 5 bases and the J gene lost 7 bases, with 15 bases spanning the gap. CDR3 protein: CASSRGGVDQPQHF. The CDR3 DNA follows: TGTGCCAGCAGCCGTGGGGGGGTTGACCAGCCCCAGCATTTT.

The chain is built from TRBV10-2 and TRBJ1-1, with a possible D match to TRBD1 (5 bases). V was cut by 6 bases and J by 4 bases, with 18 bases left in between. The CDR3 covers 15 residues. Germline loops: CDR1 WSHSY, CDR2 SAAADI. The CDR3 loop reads CASREPATRGTEAFF. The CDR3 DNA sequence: TGCGCCAGCAGGGAACCCGCCACAAGGGGCACTGAAGCTTTCTTT.

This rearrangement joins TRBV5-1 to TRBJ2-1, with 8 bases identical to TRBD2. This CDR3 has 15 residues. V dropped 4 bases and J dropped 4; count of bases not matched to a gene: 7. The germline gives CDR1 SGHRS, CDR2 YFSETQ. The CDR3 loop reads CASSSRGGWYNEQFF. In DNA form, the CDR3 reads TGCGCCAGCAGCAGCCGGGGGGGGTGGTACAATGAGCAGTTCTTC.

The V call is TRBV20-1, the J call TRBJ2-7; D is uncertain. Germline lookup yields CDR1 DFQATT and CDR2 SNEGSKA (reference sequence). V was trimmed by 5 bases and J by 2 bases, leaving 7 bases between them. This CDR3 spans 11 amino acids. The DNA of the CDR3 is TGCAGTGCTGGGCTGACCTACGAGCAGTACTTC. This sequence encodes CSAGLTYEQYF.

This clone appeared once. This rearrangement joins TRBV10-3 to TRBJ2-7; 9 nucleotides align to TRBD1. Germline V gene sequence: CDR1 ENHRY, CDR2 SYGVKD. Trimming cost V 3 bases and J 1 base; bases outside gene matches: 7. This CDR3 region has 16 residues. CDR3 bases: TGTGCCATCAGTGAAGGGACAGGGATGGTTTCCTACGAGCAGTACTTC. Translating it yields CAISEGTGMVSYEQYF.

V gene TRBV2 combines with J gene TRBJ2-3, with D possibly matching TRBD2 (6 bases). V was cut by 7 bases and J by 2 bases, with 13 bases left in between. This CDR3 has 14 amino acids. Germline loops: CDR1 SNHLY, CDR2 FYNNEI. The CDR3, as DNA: TGTGCCAGCAACATGAGGGACTTCACAGATACGCAGTATTTT. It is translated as CASNMRDFTDTQYF.

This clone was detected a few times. CDR3 sequence (DNA): TGTGCCACCAGCACCTTTGTGATAGACATTCAGTACTTC. It yields the protein CATSTFVIDIQYF. The gene calls are TRBV15 and TRBJ2-4; no firm D call. The CDR3 spans 13 residues. With 4 bases removed from V and 8 bases from J, the gap between germline ends came to 12 bases. Per germline, CDR1 LNHNV and CDR2 YYDKDF (reference sequence).

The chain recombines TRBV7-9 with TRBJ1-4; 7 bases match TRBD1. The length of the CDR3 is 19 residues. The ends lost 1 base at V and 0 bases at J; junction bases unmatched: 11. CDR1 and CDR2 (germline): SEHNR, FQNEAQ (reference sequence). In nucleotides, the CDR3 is TGTGCCAGCAGCTTAGGGCTCGGAGGCAGGGGGTCAACTAATGAAAAACTGTTTTTT. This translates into CASSLGLGGRGSTNEKLFF.

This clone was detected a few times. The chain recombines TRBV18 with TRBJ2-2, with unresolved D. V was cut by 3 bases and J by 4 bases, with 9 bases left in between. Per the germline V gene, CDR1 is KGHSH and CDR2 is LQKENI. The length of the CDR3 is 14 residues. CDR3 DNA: TGTGCCAGCTCACCGGCGCGCGGCACCGGGGAGCTGTTTTTT. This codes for CASSPARGTGELFF.